The T cell receptor (beta chain) described here comes from a study of Ad26.COV2.S vaccination and SARS-CoV-2 variants. Study in general: The study gave Ad26.COV2.S intramuscularly, once or twice 56 days apart.

This sample's treatment: some 20 received Ad26.COV2.S at low or high dose, single or two shots; five or six received placebo; per-sample allocation not given. Specimens were obtained on day 63 following the first vaccine or placebo injection. Looked up from germline, CDR1 is SGHTS and CDR2 is YDEGEE. The CDR3 has 15 amino acids. The ends were cut back, 4 bases at V and 3 bases at J, with 16 bases in the middle. TCRdb's table, derived via immunoSEQ multiplex PCR, lists solely in-frame clones and lacks some. The data contain roughly 380,000 clones, around 87% of them singletons. This clone was seen a single time.

This clonotype was sampled from a person aged 18-65 years who received the Ad26.COV2.S COVID-19 vaccine or a placebo. The chain has TRBV5-8 and TRBJ1-2, with TRBD1 as a possible D gene (6 bases). The sequences come from peripheral blood, collected in a trial of Ad26.COV2.S vaccine versus placebo. CDR3 coding DNA: TGTGCCAGCAGCCTACAGGGAGCGGGGGACTATGGCTACACCTTC. Protein sequence: CASSLQGAGDYGYTF.